The 10 T cell receptor beta chains reported below all come from one sample, sequenced in a study of blood T cell repertoires in COVID-19. Profiled with immunoSEQ multiplex PCR; TCRdb holds only in-frame clones, not every one. This table holds some 180,000 clones, roughly 79% found once. The sequencing input was peripheral blood. The receptors derive from a woman aged 40 to 50 with COVID-19, enrolled during active disease.

The chain is built from TRBV28 and TRBJ2-1, with D uncertain. This CDR3 comprises 13 residues. Trimming stripped 6 bases from V and 5 bases from J, with 11 bases between. Germline values: CDR1 MDHEN, CDR2 SYDVKM. In nucleotides, the CDR3 is TGTGCCAGCAGCCCCACAGTGAACAATGAGCAGTTCTTC. It is translated as CASSPTVNNEQFF.

V is TRBV12-3 or TRBV12-4 and J is TRBJ1-2; the match to TRBD1 covers 12 bases. J gave up 8 bases and V 4 bases, and 2 bases lay outside the gene matches. The CDR3 covers 13 residues. CDR3 sequence reads: CASSWDRGQGYTF. For the CDR3, the DNA is TGTGCCAGCAGTTGGGACAGGGGGCAGGGCTACACCTTC.

J is TRBJ2-7 and V is TRBV27, with TRBD1 as a possible D gene (6 bases). V gave up 5 bases and J gave up 4 bases, with 15 bases separating them. CDR1 and CDR2 from the germline V gene are MNHEY and SMNVEV (reference sequence). The CDR3 is 14 residues long. The CDR3 nucleotides read TGTGCCAGCAGTCCCCGTGGGGGCGGGTACGAGCAGTACTTC. The encoded protein is CASSPRGGGYEQYF.

The V gene is TRBV13, the J gene TRBJ2-7, with 8 positions matching TRBD2. The CDR3 consists of 13 residues. The germline CDR1 and CDR2 sequences are PRHDT and FYEKMQ (reference sequence). V trimming: 0 bases; J trimming: 9 bases; junction bases outside the gene matches: 4. The CDR3 sequence: CASSLGLAERQYF. The CDR3 DNA sequence: TGTGCCAGCAGCTTAGGACTAGCGGAACGGCAGTACTTC.

The rearrangement uses TRBV19 and TRBJ2-4; D ambiguous. Germline V gene lookup returns CDR1 LNHDA and CDR2 SQIVND (reference sequence). The germline V and J ends were trimmed by 5 bases and 8 bases, with 16 bases remaining between them. The CDR3 length is 14 residues. The CDR3 coding sequence is TGTGCCAGTAGTTCGGGTGTACTTGCGCACATTCAGTACTTC. The encoded protein is CASSSGVLAHIQYF.

The chain employs TRBV5-1 and TRBJ2-1; D is ambiguous. The CDR3 is made up of 14 amino acids. In germline, CDR1 is SGHRS, CDR2 YFSETQ. V lost 7 bases and J 0 bases, leaving 11 bases between the germline ends. This CDR3 is CASPVGGSYNEQFF. The CDR3 DNA reads TGCGCCAGCCCGGTCGGCGGCTCCTACAATGAGCAGTTCTTC.

Here the CDR3 DNA reads TGTGCCAGCAGCTTGTCAGGGGTTTATGAAGCTTTCTTT. It yields the protein CASSLSGVYEAFF. The chain employs TRBV5-4 and TRBJ1-1, with a tentative D call TRBD1 (6 bases). Germline V gene sequence: CDR1 SGHNT, CDR2 YYREEE (reference sequence). This CDR3 contains 13 residues. V lost 1 base to trimming and J lost 7 bases, with 11 bases between them.

This chain uses TRBV10-2 with TRBJ2-7, with D possibly TRBD2 on 6 matching bases. The CDR3 runs to 13 residues. Per the germline V gene, CDR1 is WSHSY and CDR2 is SAAADI. V dropped 4 bases and J dropped 6 bases, with 13 bases sitting between them. The CDR3 is CASSGDRLGEQYF. CDR3 nucleotide sequence: TGCGCCAGCAGTGGTGACAGACTAGGCGAGCAGTACTTC.

The chain recombines TRBV6-1 with TRBJ2-2; 15 bases are a match to TRBD2. Germline V gene lookup returns CDR1 MNHNS and CDR2 SASEGT. The length of the CDR3 is 18 residues. With V trimmed by 4 bases and J by 6 bases, 9 bases remained unmatched. CDR3 loop: CASSGTSGRAWDAGELFF. CDR3 nucleotides: TGTGCCAGCAGTGGGACTAGCGGGAGGGCCTGGGACGCCGGGGAGCTGTTTTTT.

The chain employs TRBV6-5 and TRBJ1-1; 7 bases align to TRBD1. Germline CDR1 and CDR2: MNHEY and SVGAGI. Losses at the gene ends were 6 bases for V and 0 bases for J; bases not matched to a gene: 4. The CDR3 is 14 residues long. In nucleotides, the CDR3 is TGTGCCAGCAGCTGGGACAGATTGAACACTGAAGCTTTCTTT. This gives the protein CASSWDRLNTEAFF.